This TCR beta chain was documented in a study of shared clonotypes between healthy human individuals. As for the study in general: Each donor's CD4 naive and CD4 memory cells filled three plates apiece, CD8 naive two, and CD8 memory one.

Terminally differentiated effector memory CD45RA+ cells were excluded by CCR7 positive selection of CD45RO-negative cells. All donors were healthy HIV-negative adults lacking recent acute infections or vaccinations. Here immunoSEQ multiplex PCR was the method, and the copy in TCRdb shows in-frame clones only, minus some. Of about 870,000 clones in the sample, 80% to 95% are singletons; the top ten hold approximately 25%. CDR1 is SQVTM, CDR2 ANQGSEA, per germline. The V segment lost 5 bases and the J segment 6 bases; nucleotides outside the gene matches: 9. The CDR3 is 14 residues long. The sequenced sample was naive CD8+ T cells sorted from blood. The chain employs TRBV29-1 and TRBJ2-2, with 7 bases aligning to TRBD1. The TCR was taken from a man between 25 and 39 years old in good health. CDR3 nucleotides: TGCAGCGTTATATCCCAGGGGGTTGCCGGGGAGCTGTTTTTT. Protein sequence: CSVISQGVAGELFF.